Each of the 23 T cell receptor beta chains below was sequenced from the same sample in a study of blood T cell repertoires in COVID-19. Sequenced by immunoSEQ multiplex PCR; TCRdb stores in-frame clones only, minus some. The table shows around 99,000 clones, with less than 85% occurring only once. Sequences were obtained from peripheral blood. The receptors were gathered from a woman aged 60-70 years with acute or convalescent COVID-19.

The chain has TRBV5-1 and TRBJ1-6; no clear D. V gave up 0 bases and J gave up 6 bases, with 7 bases separating them. The germline V gene encodes CDR1 SGHRS and CDR2 YFSETQ. CDR3 length equals 14 residues. In DNA, the CDR3 is TGCGCCAGCAGCTTGGAAACAGCTAATTCACCCCTCCACTTT. Translating gives CASSLETANSPLHF.

The rearrangement joins TRBV28 to TRBJ2-3; 13 bases map to TRBD2. After removal of 5 bases from V and 1 base from J, the junction contained 3 bases not matched to a gene. This CDR3 is 16 amino acids long. The germline CDR1 and CDR2 sequences are MDHEN and SYDVKM. CDR3 nucleotide sequence: TGTGCCAGCAGTCACGGGACTAGCGGGGGCACAGATACGCAGTATTTT. It specifies CASSHGTSGGTDTQYF.

The chain employs TRBV12-1 and TRBJ1-3; the listed D gene, TRBD1, was not tested against the DNA. TRBV12-1 is a pseudogene segment. The CDR3 extends over 15 amino acids. The CDR3: CASSVIIRPRNTIYF. The CDR3 coding sequence is TGTGCCAGCAGCGTAATTATCAGGCCTCGAAACACCATATATTTT.

This chain links TRBV28 with TRBJ1-4; maybe TRBD1 (6 bases). The CDR3 totals 16 residues. Trimming removed 5 bases at V and 8 bases at J, with 21 bases between. CDR1 is MDHEN, CDR2 SYDVKM, per germline. The CDR3 DNA follows: TGTGCCAGCAGTCCTCTTACGGACAGTAATAGGGAAAAACTGTTTTTT. It is translated as CASSPLTDSNREKLFF.

The chain carries TRBV7-8 and TRBJ1-2; 9 nucleotides agree with TRBD1. This CDR3 is built from 15 residues. V was clipped by 5 bases and J by 2 bases; unmatched bases: 6. The germline gives CDR1 SGHVS, CDR2 FQNEAQ. The CDR3 is CASSITGGENYGYTF. CDR3 nucleotide sequence: TGTGCCAGCAGCATAACAGGGGGCGAGAACTATGGCTACACCTTC.

This rearrangement joins TRBV30 to TRBJ1-5; D may be TRBD1 (6 bases). CDR3 length: 13 amino acids. The ends were cut back, 3 bases at V and 0 bases at J, with 6 bases in the middle. The V gene's germline CDR1 is GTSNPN and CDR2 SVGIG (reference sequence). In DNA form, the CDR3 reads TGTGCCTGGAGGGGGGCTAGCAATCAGCCCCAGCATTTT. It encodes CAWRGASNQPQHF.

The V call is TRBV12-3 or TRBV12-4, the J call TRBJ2-7; 8 positions agree with TRBD2. There are 13 residues in the CDR3. V was clipped by 4 bases and J by 3 bases; unmatched bases: 2. This CDR3 is CASSSGTSYEQYF. The CDR3 bases are TGTGCCAGCAGTTCCGGGACTAGCTACGAGCAGTACTTC.

CDR3 coding DNA: TGTGCCAGCAGGCCAGGGTTAAGTTGGACTGAAGCTTTCTTT. Translating it yields CASRPGLSWTEAFF. The V gene is TRBV6-5, the J gene TRBJ1-1; maybe TRBD1 (5 bases). Trimming stripped 6 bases from V and 5 bases from J, with 16 bases between. This CDR3 region has 14 residues. CDR1 is MNHEY and CDR2 is SVGAGI in the germline V gene.

The chain couples TRBV3-1 (or the pseudogene TRBV3-2) to TRBJ1-4; tentatively, D is TRBD1 (6 bases). The CDR3 sequence is 16 residues long. Germline V gene sequence: CDR1 LGHDT, CDR2 YNNKEL (reference sequence). Trimming stripped 4 bases from V and 5 bases from J, with 17 bases between. The CDR3 is CASSPLAGGPNEKLFF. CDR3 sequence (DNA): TGTGCCAGCAGCCCATTGGCGGGGGGCCCGAATGAAAAACTGTTTTTT.

This clone was recorded a few times. This chain's CDR3 is CASSVGQGANTEAFF. The CDR3 region has the DNA TGTGCCAGCAGCGTAGGGCAGGGGGCTAACACTGAAGCTTTCTTT. The chain links TRBV9 to TRBJ1-1, with 8 bases that match TRBD1. Per the germline V gene, CDR1 is SGDLS and CDR2 is YYNGEE. The CDR3 sequence is 15 residues long. Trimming cost V 0 bases and J 2 bases; bases outside gene matches: 3.

The sample holds a few counts of this clone. V is TRBV20-1 and J is TRBJ2-2; D ambiguous. V lost 6 bases, J lost 5 bases, and 7 bases lay in between. In germline, CDR1 is DFQATT, CDR2 SNEGSKA (reference sequence). CDR3 size: 11 residues. In DNA form, the CDR3 reads TGCAGTGCCCCAGATACCGGGGAGCTGTTTTTT. Protein: CSAPDTGELFF.

The CDR3 reads CASSLAHREAFF. The CDR3 DNA reads TGTGCCAGCAGCTTAGCCCACAGGGAAGCTTTCTTT. This chain links TRBV11-1 with TRBJ1-1; the D gene is possibly TRBD1 (5 bases). Germline V CDR1 and CDR2: SGHAT, FQDESV (reference sequence). Deletions cut 0 bases from V and 8 bases from J, with 7 bases between. This CDR3 is 12 amino acids long.

The chain uses TRBV7-2 and TRBJ2-4, with D unresolved. Deletions cut 1 base from V and 1 base from J, with 8 bases between. The germline CDR1 and CDR2 sequences are SGHTA and FQGNSA. The CDR3 consists of 15 residues. The CDR3 loop is CASSLVASAKNIQYF. Written as DNA, the CDR3 is TGTGCCAGCAGCTTAGTAGCATCGGCCAAAAACATTCAGTACTTC.

This clone turned up a few times. The chain employs TRBV4-1 and TRBJ1-2; D ambiguous. V was clipped by 1 base and J by 4 bases, with 13 bases between them. The length of the CDR3 is 15 residues. Germline V gives CDR1 MGHRA, CDR2 YSYEKL. The CDR3 reads CASSQVLEGSYGYTF. CDR3 nucleotide sequence: TGCGCCAGCAGCCAAGTTCTGGAGGGTAGCTATGGCTACACCTTC.

This clone was seen ten or more times. The chain recombines TRBV3-1 (or the pseudogene TRBV3-2) with TRBJ2-1, with 9 bases identical to TRBD2. The V and J ends lost 6 bases and 8 bases, in that order; junction bases with no gene match: 8. Germline CDR1 is LGHDT and CDR2 is YNNKEL (reference sequence). The CDR3 spans 14 residues. The CDR3 nucleotides read TGTGCCAGCAGGTTAGCGGGAGACGGAGATGAGCAGTTCTTC. This translates into CASRLAGDGDEQFF.

The chain links TRBV7-8 to TRBJ1-2; D unclear. Germline V lookup: CDR1 SGHVS, CDR2 FQNEAQ. Trimming took off 5 bases at V and 2 bases at J, with 6 bases between the two ends. This CDR3 is 12 amino acids long. CDR3 sequence (DNA): TGTGCCAGCAGCCAACAAAACTATGGCTACACCTTC. It is translated as CASSQQNYGYTF.

V gene TRBV14 combines with J gene TRBJ1-1; D unclear. V lost 4 bases and J 4 bases, leaving 10 bases between the germline ends. The germline gives CDR1 SGHDN, CDR2 FVKESK. The CDR3 runs to 13 residues. The CDR3 DNA reads as TGTGCCAGCAGCCCCATTCCGGGCACTGAAGCTTTCTTT. Protein: CASSPIPGTEAFF.

This clone was observed a few times. This chain uses TRBV11-2 with TRBJ2-7; the D is unclear. CDR3 length: 13 residues. The V gene's germline CDR1 is SGHAT and CDR2 FQNNGV. V was shortened by 3 bases and J by 3 bases, with 9 bases between the two germline ends. CDR3 loop: CASSLNYYYEQYF. For the CDR3, the DNA is TGTGCCAGCAGCTTGAACTACTACTACGAGCAGTACTTC.

The chain joins TRBV5-6 to TRBJ1-2; possibly TRBD1 for D (6 bases). The germline V gene encodes CDR1 SGHDT and CDR2 YYEEEE. This CDR3 contains 12 residues. Trimming cost V 4 bases and J 7 bases, with 11 bases left between them. The CDR3 DNA reads TGTGCCAGCAGCGGGGGCCCCGGTGGCTACACCTTC. Translation gives CASSGGPGGYTF.

The rearrangement joins TRBV28 to TRBJ1-5; the match to TRBD1 covers 11 bases. Trimming removed 10 bases from V and 2 bases from J; junction bases left unmatched: 10. There are 16 residues in the CDR3. Germline CDR1 MDHEN, CDR2 SYDVKM. CDR3 in DNA: TGTGCCACTATCAGGACAGGGGGCTTCGGCAATCAGCCCCAGCATTTT. Translated, it gives CATIRTGGFGNQPQHF.

The chain carries TRBV6-2 or TRBV6-3 and TRBJ1-1; D unresolved. The CDR3 runs to 14 residues. Trimming took 0 bases from V and 4 from J, leaving 9 bases between them. Germline CDR1 and CDR2: MNHEY and SVGEGT. The CDR3 DNA reads as TGTGCCAGCAGTTACTCCCGAGCCCTCACTGAAGCTTTCTTT. Translating it yields CASSYSRALTEAFF.

The chain recombines TRBV7-5 with TRBJ1-6; the table names TRBD1, a call not compared with the DNA. TRBV7-5 is noted as a pseudogene. The CDR3 is made up of 16 amino acids. The CDR3 sequence: CARSPSGAQHGTPLHF. DNA of the CDR3: TGTGCCAGAAGCCCTTCTGGGGCCCAACATGGGACACCCCTCCACTTT.

This clone was counted between two and nine times. The J gene is TRBJ2-1, the V gene TRBV12-3 or TRBV12-4; no clear D gene. The CDR3 has 12 residues. Trimming pared 0 bases from V and 6 bases from J, leaving 3 bases between. CDR3 amino acids: CASSLAGNEQFF. For the CDR3, the DNA is TGTGCCAGCAGTTTAGCCGGCAATGAGCAGTTCTTC.